The clone carrying this TCR beta chain was recorded only once. This CDR3 is also generated by other DNA sequences in the sample. The data were taken from a study of blood T cell repertoires in COVID-19. Study as a whole: PBMCs, B-cell-depleted T cells, or T cells were the source of the cDNA or gDNA that made up the material.

The length of the CDR3 is 15 residues. Germline-derived CDR1 and CDR2 are MNHEY and SVGAGI. V lost 1 base to trimming and J lost 5 bases, with 11 bases between them. TCRdb keeps only in-frame clones here, not all; method: immunoSEQ multiplex PCR. The profile shows 400,000 or so clones, approximately 89% of them singletons. Participants' reported clinical history set cohort assignment. The sample taken for sequencing was PBMCs or T cells enriched from blood (not recorded which). The sequence came from a man aged 40-50 years in a cohort exposed to, infected with or recovered from COVID-19 (not recorded which). The rearrangement links TRBV6-5 to TRBJ2-2; D may be TRBD2 (6 bases). The CDR3 protein is CASSYWGGRTGELFF. The DNA for the CDR3 is TGTGCCAGCAGTTACTGGGGAGGTCGGACCGGGGAGCTGTTTTTT.